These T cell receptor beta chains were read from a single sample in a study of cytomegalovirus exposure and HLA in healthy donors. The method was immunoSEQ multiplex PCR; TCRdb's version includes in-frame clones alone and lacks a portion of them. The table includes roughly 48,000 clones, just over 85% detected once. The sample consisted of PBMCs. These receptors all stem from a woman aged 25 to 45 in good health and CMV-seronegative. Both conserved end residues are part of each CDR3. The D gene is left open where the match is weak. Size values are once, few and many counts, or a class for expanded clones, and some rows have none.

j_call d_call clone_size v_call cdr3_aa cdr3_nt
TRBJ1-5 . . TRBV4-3 CASSQDDSSNQPQHF TGCGCCAGCAGCCAAGATGATAGCAGCAATCAGCCCCAGCATTTT
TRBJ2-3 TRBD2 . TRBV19 CASSGLAGGRGTDTQYF TGTGCCAGTAGTGGGCTAGCGGGAGGGAGGGGCACAGATACGCAGTATTTT
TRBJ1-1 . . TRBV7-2 CASSGRVQLNTEAFF TGTGCCAGCAGCGGGCGGGTACAGTTGAACACTGAAGCTTTCTTT
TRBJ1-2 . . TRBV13 CASSNPRVLNNNHGYTF TGTGCCAGCAGCAACCCCAGGGTCTTAAATAATAACCATGGCTACACCTTC
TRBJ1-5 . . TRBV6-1 CASSGSQGTSSNQPQHF TGTGCCAGCAGTGGCTCTCAGGGGACGAGTAGCAATCAGCCCCAGCATTTT
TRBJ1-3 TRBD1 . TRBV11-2 CASSLNRGPSGNTIYF TGTGCCAGCAGCTTGAACAGGGGGCCAAGTGGAAACACCATATATTTT
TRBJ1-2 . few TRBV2 CASSAVNYGYTF TGTGCCAGCAGTGCAGTTAACTATGGCTACACCTTC
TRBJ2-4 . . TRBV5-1 CASSQGGEVKNIQYF TGCGCCAGCAGCCAGGGTGGAGAGGTCAAAAACATTCAGTACTTC
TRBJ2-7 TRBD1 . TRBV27 CASSPKWGQDSYEQYF TGTGCCAGCAGTCCTAAGTGGGGACAGGACTCCTACGAGCAGTACTTC
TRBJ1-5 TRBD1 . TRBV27 CASRKIWPFWGRDRYLNQPQHF TGTGCCAGCAGAAAAATTTGGCCGTTTTGGGGTCGGGACAGGTATTTGAATCAGCCCCAGCATTTT
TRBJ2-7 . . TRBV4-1 CASSHPDRLSYEQYF TGCGCCAGCAGCCACCCCGACAGGCTCTCCTACGAGCAGTACTTC
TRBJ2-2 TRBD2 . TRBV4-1 CASSGGLAGVVGELFF TGCGCCAGCAGCGGAGGACTAGCGGGAGTGGTCGGGGAGCTGTTTTTT
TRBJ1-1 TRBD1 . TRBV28 CASRLGGAAFF TGTGCCAGCAGACTAGGGGGCGCAGCTTTCTTT
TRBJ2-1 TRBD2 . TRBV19 CASSITSGKNEQFF TGTGCCAGTAGTATCACTAGCGGAAAGAATGAGCAGTTCTTC
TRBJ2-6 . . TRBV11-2 CASSAMQAGANVLTF TGTGCCAGCAGCGCCATGCAGGCTGGGGCCAACGTCCTGACTTTC
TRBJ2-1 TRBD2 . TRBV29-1 CSVTIAGGAEQFF TGCAGCGTGACCATAGCGGGAGGGGCTGAGCAGTTCTTC
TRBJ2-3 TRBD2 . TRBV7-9 CASSLAPRTSGRANTQYF TGTGCCAGCAGCTTAGCGCCGCGGACTAGCGGGAGGGCAAATACGCAGTATTTT
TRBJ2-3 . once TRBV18 CASSQGLLGRNTQYF TGTGCCAGCTCCCAGGGACTCCTAGGGCGGAATACGCAGTATTTT
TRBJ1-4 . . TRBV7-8 CASSLLTATNEKLFF TGTGCCAGCAGCTTATTGACTGCAACTAATGAAAAACTGTTTTTT